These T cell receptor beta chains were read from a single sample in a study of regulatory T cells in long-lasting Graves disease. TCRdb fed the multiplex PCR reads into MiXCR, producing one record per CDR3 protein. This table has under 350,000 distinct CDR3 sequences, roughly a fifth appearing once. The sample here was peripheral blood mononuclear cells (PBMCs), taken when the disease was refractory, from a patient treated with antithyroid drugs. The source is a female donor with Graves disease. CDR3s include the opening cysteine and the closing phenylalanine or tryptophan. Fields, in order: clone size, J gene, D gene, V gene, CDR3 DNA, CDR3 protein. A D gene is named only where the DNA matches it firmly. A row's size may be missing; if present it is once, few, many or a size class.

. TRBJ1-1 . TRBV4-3 TGCGCCAGCAGCCGAGATCCTCCCGGGGCAGGCACTGAAGCTTTCTTT CASSRDPPGAGTEAFF
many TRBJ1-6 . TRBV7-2 TGTGCCAGCAGCTCAGCCGGGCCCAGCTATAATTCACCCCTCCACTTT CASSSAGPSYNSPLHF
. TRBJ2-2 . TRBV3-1 TGTGCCAGCAGCCAAGAATCAGGGCGGGTGGCCAGACGGACCGGGGAGCTGTTTTTT CASSQESGRVARRTGELFF
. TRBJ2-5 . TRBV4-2 TGTGCCAGCAGCCAAGATCGGGCACTCGTAACAGGGACCCAGTACTTC CASSQDRALVTGTQYF
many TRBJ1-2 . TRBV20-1 TGCAGTGCTGACCCAGGGGTTGACTATGGCTACACCTTC CSADPGVDYGYTF
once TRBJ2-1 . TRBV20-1 TGCAGTGCGCGGGCTCTCCCTACGAACAATGAGCAGTTCTTC CSARALPTNNEQFF
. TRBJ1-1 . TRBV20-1 TGCAGTGCTACCAACACCCCACAGGTCATGGAAGCTTTCTTT CSATNTPQVMEAFF
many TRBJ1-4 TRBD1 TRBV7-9 TGTGCCAGCAGCAGCGGACAGGGGACTAATGAAAAACTGTTTTTT CASSSGQGTNEKLFF
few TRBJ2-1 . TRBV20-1 TGCAGTGCTAGACGTGGGCCGGGAAATGAGCAGTTCTTC CSARRGPGNEQFF
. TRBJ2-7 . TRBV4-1 TGCGCCAGCAGCTTGGGGGGGGGGCTACCCTACGAGCAGTACTTC CASSLGGGLPYEQYF
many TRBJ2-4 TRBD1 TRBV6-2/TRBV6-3 TGTGCCAGCAGTATGGGGACAGACTTGTACTTC CASSMGTDLYF